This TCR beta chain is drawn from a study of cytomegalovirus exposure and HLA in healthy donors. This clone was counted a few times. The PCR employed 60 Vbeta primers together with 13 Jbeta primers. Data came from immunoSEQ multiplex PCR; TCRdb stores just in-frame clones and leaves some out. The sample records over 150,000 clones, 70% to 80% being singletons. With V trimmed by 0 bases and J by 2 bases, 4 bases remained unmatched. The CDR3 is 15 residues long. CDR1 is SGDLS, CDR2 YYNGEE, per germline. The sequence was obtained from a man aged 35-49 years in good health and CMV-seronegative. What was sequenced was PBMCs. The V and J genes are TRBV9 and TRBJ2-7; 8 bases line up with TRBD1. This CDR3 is CASSVAGTGPYEQYF. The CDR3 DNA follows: TGTGCCAGCAGCGTAGCAGGGACAGGACCCTACGAGCAGTACTTC.